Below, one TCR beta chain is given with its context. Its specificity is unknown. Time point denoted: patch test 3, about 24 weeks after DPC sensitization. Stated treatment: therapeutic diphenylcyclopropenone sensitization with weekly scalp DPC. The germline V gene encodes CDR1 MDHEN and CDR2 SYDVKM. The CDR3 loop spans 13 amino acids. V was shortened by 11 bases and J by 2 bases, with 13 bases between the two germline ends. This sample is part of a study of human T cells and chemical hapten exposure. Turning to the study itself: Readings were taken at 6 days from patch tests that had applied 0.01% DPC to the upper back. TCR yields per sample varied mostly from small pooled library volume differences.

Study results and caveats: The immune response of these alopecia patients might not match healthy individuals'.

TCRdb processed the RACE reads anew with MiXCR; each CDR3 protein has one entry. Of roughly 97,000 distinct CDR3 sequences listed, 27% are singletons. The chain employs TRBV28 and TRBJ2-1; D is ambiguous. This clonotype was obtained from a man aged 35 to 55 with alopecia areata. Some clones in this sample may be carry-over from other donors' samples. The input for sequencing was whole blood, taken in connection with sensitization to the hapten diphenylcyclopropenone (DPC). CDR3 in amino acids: CAVAPDTYNEQFF. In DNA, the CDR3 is TGTGCCGTCGCCCCAGATACCTACAATGAGCAGTTCTTC.